These T cell receptor beta chains were read from a single sample in a study of blood T cell repertoires in COVID-19. Assay: immunoSEQ multiplex PCR; the TCRdb copy retains only in-frame clones and omits some. Of approximately 240,000 clones in the sample, about 88% were seen once. The sample comprised peripheral blood. Receptor source: a man aged 50 to 59 who had recovered from COVID-19. Each CDR3 is given with its conserved first and last residue. Each record gives: D gene, clone size, V gene, J gene, CDR3 DNA, CDR3 protein. A D gene is named only where the DNA matches it firmly. For some rows the clone size is stated as once, few or many, or as a class when expanded; others skip it.

-	-	TRBV27	TRBJ2-7	TGTGCCAGCAGTCCGCATCAAAAGTATCGGTCCGAGCAGTACTTC	CASSPHQKYRSEQYF
TRBD1	-	TRBV10-3	TRBJ2-3	TGTGCCATCCGGACAGGGGGCACAGATACGCAGTATTTT	CAIRTGGTDTQYF
TRBD2	-	TRBV2	TRBJ2-1	TGTGCCAGCAGTGACCTAGCGGGAGCCGATGAGCAGTTCTTC	CASSDLAGADEQFF
-	-	TRBV15	TRBJ2-4	TGTGCCACCAGCAGAGCCAGGGAGGCGAACATTCAGTACTTC	CATSRAREANIQYF
TRBD2	once	TRBV24-1	TRBJ2-7	TGTGCCACCAGTGACCCACGGGGGGGGCAGTACTTC	CATSDPRGGQYF
TRBD1	-	TRBV5-1	TRBJ2-5	TGCGCCAGCAGCCTGGACAGGGAGACCCAGTACTTC	CASSLDRETQYF
-	-	TRBV18	TRBJ1-1	TGTGCCAGCTCACCACGATCAAGGGGCGCCCAAAAGAACACTGAAGCTTTCTTT	CASSPRSRGAQKNTEAFF
-	-	TRBV2	TRBJ2-1	TGTGCCAGCAGTGTGGTAGCTCGGAATACATACAATGAGCAGTTCTTC	CASSVVARNTYNEQFF
-	-	TRBV5-1	TRBJ2-7	TGCGCCAGCAGCCACAACCCGAGGGAAGAATGGACCTACGAGCAGTACTTC	CASSHNPREEWTYEQYF
-	-	TRBV5-1	TRBJ1-1	TGCGCCAGCAGCTCGGGAGACTATAACACTGAAGCTTTCTTT	CASSSGDYNTEAFF
TRBD1	-	TRBV5-1	TRBJ1-1	TGCGCCAGCAGCTTGGGAACAGGGGGCGCGGATAATTTT	CASSLGTGGADNF
TRBD2	-	TRBV19	TRBJ2-7	TGTGCCAGTAGTATTCTAGCGGCGATCGCGGGCGAGCAGTACTTC	CASSILAAIAGEQYF